These 3 T cell receptor beta chains came from one sample sequenced in a study of T cells in localized non-small cell lung cancer. Measured with immunoSEQ multiplex PCR; TCRdb has only the in-frame clones, and not every one. The sample yields tens of thousands of clones, 70% to 90% seen once. The sample here was peripheral blood, taken before any cancer treatment. These TCRs come from a female donor older than 55 with stage I lung adenocarcinoma.

This clone was observed a few times. DNA of the CDR3: TGTGCCAGCAGCCAATGGGCCGGGACAGGGGCGAGCGAGCAGTACTTC. This encodes CASSQWAGTGASEQYF. The chain carries TRBV27 and TRBJ2-7; 10 bases line up with TRBD1. The V gene end was trimmed by 6 bases and the J gene end by 6 bases; junction bases not matched to a gene: 14. The CDR3 contains 16 residues. CDR1 MNHEY and CDR2 SMNVEV come from the germline V gene (reference sequence).

The chain uses TRBV5-1 and TRBJ2-1; possibly TRBD1 or TRBD2 for D (5 bases each). From germline, CDR1 is SGHRS and CDR2 YFSETQ. The ends were cut back, 0 bases at V and 1 base at J, with 11 bases in the middle. The CDR3 is 16 residues long. CDR3 nucleotide sequence: TGCGCCAGCAGCTTGGGGGGGAGTGGATCCTACAATGAGCAGTTCTTC. Translation: CASSLGGSGSYNEQFF.

In its sample, this clone was seen once. V usage is TRBV5-1 and J usage is TRBJ2-3; D tentatively fits TRBD1 or TRBD2 (5 bases each). The CDR3 runs 16 residues. Germline CDR1 is SGHRS and CDR2 is YFSETQ. V was cut by 4 bases and J by 5 bases, with 20 bases left in between. CDR3 sequence reads: CASSREGTPTRDTQYF. CDR3 nucleotide sequence: TGCGCCAGCAGCCGCGAGGGGACGCCGACCCGAGATACGCAGTATTTT.